This note documents a single T cell receptor (beta chain) sequence. Profiling relied on immunoSEQ multiplex PCR, and the TCRdb table lists in-frame clones only, not all of them. The data contain more than 40,000 clones, about 86% of them singletons. The sample originates from a study of blood T cell repertoires in COVID-19. Germline CDR1 reads SGHRS; CDR2 reads YFSETQ. This CDR3 has 14 residues. The V and J ends lost 0 bases and 1 base respectively, with 7 bases between them. The chain is built from TRBV5-1 and TRBJ1-1; the D is unclear. The sequencing input was PBMCs or T cells enriched from blood (not recorded which). The sequence was collected from a woman aged 45-65 years who had recovered from COVID-19. CDR3 protein: CASSLGAENTEAFF. Written as DNA, the CDR3 is TGCGCCAGCAGCTTGGGGGCCGAGAACACTGAAGCTTTCTTT. The full variable domain, with the rest looked up from reference TRBV5-1 and TRBJ1-1, is KAGVTQTPRYLIKTRGQQVTLSCSPISGHRSVSWYQQTPGQGLQFLFEYFSETQRNKGNFPGRFSGRQFSNSRSEMNVSTLELGDSALYLCASSLGAENTEAFFGQGTRLTVV.